This T cell receptor beta chain originates from a study of shared clonotypes between healthy human individuals (dated by TCRdb to 2020 to 2021). A note on the overall study: The cohort included a few men and a couple of women between 18 and 49 years of age. Per donor, three plates each were used for CD4 naive and CD4 memory, two for CD8 naive, and one for CD8 memory. To estimate repertoire size and how much clonotype sharing occurs between individuals, the study deeply sequenced the blood TCR repertoires of about five healthy adults. Libraries were prepared and TCR repertoires were sequenced by different laboratories using diverse techniques, in order to increase sequencing depth and limit assay-specific biases. Between about 0.9 and 10 billion PBMCs per donor were obtained by leukapheresis.

Using the deep immunoSEQ assay, multiplex PCR amplified TCR CDR3 regions from genomic DNA. Extracted genomic DNA from each cell subset was spread evenly across all wells of several immunoSEQ 96-well plates, with each plate serving as a replicate. Each replicate PCR for sorted subsets received around 200 ng genomic DNA, equal to around 32,000 T cell genomes. Purified libraries were quantified with a Qubit 3.0 fluorometer, sized on a Bioanalyzer 2100, and re-quantified with the KAPA Library Quantification kit. Every immunoSEQ 96-well plate was sequenced on a separate single-read 150-cycle Illumina NextSeq 550 flow cell. As for how the authors treated the data: The immunoSEQ output contained only junctional sequences without quality scores, so filtering could not match that applied to full-length reads. Sequences were annotated with PyIR, a Python wrapper for IgBLAST v1.9, using IMGT germline references to assign V/J genes and CDR3. Reads were removed for weak V/J assignments (E-value above 1e-6), missing CDR3, stop codons, out-of-frame junctions, or ambiguous translated residues. V3J clonotypes were defined as sequences sharing the same inferred V gene, J gene, and CDR3 amino acid sequence. Percentage overlap between repertoires was computed as shared unique clonotypes divided by the size of the smaller repertoire. RTK rarefaction, the Chao1 estimator, and Recon v2.1 estimates of unobserved clonotypes were used to assess repertoire richness. Generation probabilities for all TCRbeta clonotypes obtained by the gDNA method from four donors were computed using OLGA. Held by TCRdb, this immuneACCESS table contains in-frame sequences only and omits some clones. Under half of the omission traces to an unresolved V gene where checked; the cause of the rest is unknown. Clone size and V and J calls were adopted from that table, with D and trimming inferred from the DNA. The sample includes roughly 590,000 clones, with nearly 97% observed a single time. The top ten clones comprise about 0.11% of the sample.

The full study reports these points: Clonotypes shared by all four sorted-subset donors showed higher generation probabilities than non-shared clonotypes. The genetic and exposure-history diversity represented was limited by the small number of donors. When four donors were compared, the shared fraction of clonotypes was around 5.1% for naive CD4, over 3% for naive CD8, about 2.4% for memory CD4, and 0.35% to 0.4% for memory CD8. Sampling was restricted to blood, and TCR repertoires in tissue are likely to differ from TCR repertoires in blood. Naive subsets generally had larger estimated clonotype richness than memory subsets did. Rarefaction of sorted-subset datasets indicated incomplete sequencing despite the large sequencing depth. Pairwise subsampling led to the expectation that sequencing depth would affect the degree of clonotype sharing among donors.

For the CD8 naive samples, CD45RO-negative cells were positively selected for CCR7, yielding a CD45RA+CCR7+ population from which TemRA cells were excluded. Healthy HIV-negative adults with no recently reported acute infections or vaccinations were included as donors. All donors were Caucasian adults living in Nashville, Tennessee, USA. Blood was collected by leukapheresis, and PBMCs were isolated by Ficoll-Histopaque density gradient centrifugation and then cryopreserved in liquid nitrogen vapor phase. Analytical flow cytometry was used to check the purity and quantity of every magnetically sorted T cell population. Each sorted fraction had its genomic DNA isolated and then quantified by UV absorbance on a Nanodrop 2000c. Notes on this clone: The target of this receptor is not known. No qualities accompany the bases; no much larger clone lies one base away.

Sequences MDHEN (CDR1) and SYDVKM (CDR2) are obtained from the germline V gene. V is trimmed back by 4 bases and J by 0 bases, and the junction contains 5 bases that no gene match accounts for. Including cysteine and phenylalanine, the CDR3 has 16 amino acids. CDR3 DNA is the only sequence kept; it has 48 bases, read in frame from the first base. Material for sequencing was naive CD8+ T cells sorted from blood. Read against the paper, the sample's cell subset or site label means: CD45RA+CCR7+. Recombination linked TRBV28 to TRBJ2-1; 8 bases in the middle match TRBD2. The receptor comes from a woman aged 25 to 39 in good health. DNA sequence: TGTGCCAGCAGTTCCCAGCGGGAGAGCTCCTACAATGAGCAGTTCTTC. It encodes CASSSQRESSYNEQFF.